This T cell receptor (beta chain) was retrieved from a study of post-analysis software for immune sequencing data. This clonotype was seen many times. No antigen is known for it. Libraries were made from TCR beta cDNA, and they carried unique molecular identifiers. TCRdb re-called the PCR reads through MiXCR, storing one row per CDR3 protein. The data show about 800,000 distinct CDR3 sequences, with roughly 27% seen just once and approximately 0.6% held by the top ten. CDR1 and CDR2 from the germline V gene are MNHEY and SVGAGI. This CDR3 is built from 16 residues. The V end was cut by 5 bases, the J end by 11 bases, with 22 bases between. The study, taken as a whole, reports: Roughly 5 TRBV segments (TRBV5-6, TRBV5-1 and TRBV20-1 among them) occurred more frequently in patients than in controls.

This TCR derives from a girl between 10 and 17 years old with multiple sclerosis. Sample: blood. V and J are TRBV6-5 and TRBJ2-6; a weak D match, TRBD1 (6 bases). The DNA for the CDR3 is TGTGCCAGCAGTCGAACAGGGCCCACCAACCCCGACGTCCTGACTTTC. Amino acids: CASSRTGPTNPDVLTF.